What follows is one T cell receptor (beta chain) and its context. This entry comes from a study of blood T cell repertoires in COVID-19. As originally analysed: Reference gene primer amplification in the assay estimated nucleated cell counts. This table comes from immunoSEQ multiplex PCR, and its TCRdb copy is limited to in-frame clones, with some not included. V, J and clone size were drawn from that table, and D and trimming were deduced from the DNA. The sample holds 70,000 to 80,000 clones; about nine tenths are singletons and the top ten take approximately 17%. Germline lookup yields CDR1 SGDLS and CDR2 YYNGEE. Trimming left V 5 bases short and J 4 bases short, with 11 bases between. This CDR3 region has 13 residues.

The source of this sequence is a man older than 75 in a cohort sampled during active COVID-19. Sequences were obtained from peripheral blood. The rearrangement uses TRBV9 and TRBJ2-3, with D unresolved. CDR3 region: CASSRQSADTQYF. As DNA, the CDR3 is TGTGCCAGCAGTAGGCAGAGCGCAGATACGCAGTATTTT. Variable domain in full (rest from reference TRBV9 and TRBJ2-3): DSGVTQTPKHLITATGQRVTLRCSPRSGDLSVYWYQQSLDQGLQFLIQYYNGEERAKGNILERFSAQQFPDLHSELNLSSLELGDSALYFCASSRQSADTQYFGPGTRLTVL.